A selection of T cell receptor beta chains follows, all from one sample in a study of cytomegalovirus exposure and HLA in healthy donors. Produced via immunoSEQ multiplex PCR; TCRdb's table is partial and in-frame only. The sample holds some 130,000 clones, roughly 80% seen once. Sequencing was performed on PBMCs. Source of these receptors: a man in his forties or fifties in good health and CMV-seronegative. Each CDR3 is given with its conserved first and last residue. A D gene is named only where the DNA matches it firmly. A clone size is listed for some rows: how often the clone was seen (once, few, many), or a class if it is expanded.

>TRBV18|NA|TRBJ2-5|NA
CASSPLGGSETQYF
TGTGCCAGCTCACCGCTGGGAGGATCAGAGACCCAGTACTTC
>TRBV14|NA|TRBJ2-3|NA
CASSQDGPDTQYF
TGTGCCAGCAGCCAAGATGGCCCAGATACGCAGTATTTT
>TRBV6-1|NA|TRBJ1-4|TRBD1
CASRVIQGANEKLFF
TGTGCCAGCAGGGTAATACAGGGGGCTAATGAAAAACTGTTTTTT
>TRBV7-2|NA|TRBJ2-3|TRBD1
CASSQDRVADTQYF
TGTGCCAGCAGCCAGGACAGGGTTGCAGATACGCAGTATTTT
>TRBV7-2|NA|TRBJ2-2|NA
CASSLAGQLTGELFF
TGTGCCAGCAGCTTAGCCGGACAGTTAACGGGGGAGCTGTTTTTT
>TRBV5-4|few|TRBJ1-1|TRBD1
CASFEGGRKTEAFF
TGTGCCAGCTTCGAAGGGGGCAGGAAGACTGAAGCTTTCTTT
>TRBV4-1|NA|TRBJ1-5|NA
CASSPGPDQPQHF
TGCGCCAGCAGCCCAGGCCCTGATCAGCCCCAGCATTTT
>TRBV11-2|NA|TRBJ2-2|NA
CASSLNPTPITGELFF
TGTGCCAGCAGCTTAAATCCTACCCCGATCACCGGGGAGCTGTTTTTT
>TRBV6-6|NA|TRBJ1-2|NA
CASSYQGNYGYTF
TGTGCCAGCAGTTACCAGGGTAACTATGGCTACACCTTC
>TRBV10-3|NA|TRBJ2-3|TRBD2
CAINPGLDTDTQYF
TGTGCCATCAATCCGGGACTAGACACAGATACGCAGTATTTT
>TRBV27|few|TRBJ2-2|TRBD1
CASRTKIRDRSNTGELFF
TGTGCCAGCAGAACAAAAATTAGGGACAGGTCGAACACCGGGGAGCTGTTTTTT
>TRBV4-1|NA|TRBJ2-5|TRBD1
CASSHWTGEETQYF
TGCGCCAGCAGCCACTGGACAGGGGAAGAGACCCAGTACTTC
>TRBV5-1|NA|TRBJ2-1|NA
CASSLERYEEFF
TGCGCCAGCAGCTTGGAGCGCTATGAGGAGTTCTTC
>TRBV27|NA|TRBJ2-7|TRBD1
CASSLRSGQGPSSSYEQYF
TGTGCCAGCAGTTTACGATCGGGACAGGGGCCTTCAAGCTCCTACGAGCAGTACTTC
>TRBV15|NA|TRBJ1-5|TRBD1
CATSRAFEGQGPSVTQHF
TGTGCCACCAGCAGAGCATTTGAAGGACAGGGGCCAAGCGTAACCCAGCATTTT
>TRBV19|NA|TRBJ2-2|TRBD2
CASSMGFGLAGAGELFF
TGTGCCAGTAGTATGGGTTTCGGGCTAGCGGGAGCCGGGGAGCTGTTTTTT
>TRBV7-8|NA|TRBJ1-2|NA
CASSLLGQTNYGYTF
TGTGCCAGCAGCTTACTTGGACAGACGAACTATGGCTACACCTTC
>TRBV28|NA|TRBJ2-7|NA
CASSPPGGGYEQYF
TGTGCCAGCAGTCCCCCGGGGGGCGGCTACGAGCAGTACTTC
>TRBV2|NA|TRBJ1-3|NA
CASSETLAGNTIYF
TGTGCCAGCAGTGAAACGTTAGCCGGAAACACCATATATTTT
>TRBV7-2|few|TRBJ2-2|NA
CASSQGAGGGSEELFF
TGTGCCAGCAGCCAGGGGGCGGGAGGGGGCTCCGAGGAGCTGTTTTTT
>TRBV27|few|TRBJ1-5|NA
CASSSREGQPQHF
TGTGCCAGCAGTTCCCGGGAGGGCCAGCCCCAGCATTTT
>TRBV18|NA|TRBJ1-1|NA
CASSPPTGNTEAFF
TGTGCCAGCTCACCACCAACAGGGAACACTGAAGCTTTCTTT
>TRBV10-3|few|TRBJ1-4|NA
CAISESSYSATNEKLFF
TGTGCCATCAGTGAGTCAAGCTACAGTGCAACTAATGAAAAACTGTTTTTT
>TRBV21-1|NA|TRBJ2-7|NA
CASLLGAGISCEQYF
TGTGCCAGCCTCCTAGGGGCAGGGATCTCTTGTGAGCAGTACTTC
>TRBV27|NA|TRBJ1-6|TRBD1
CASSLWGQGSPYNSPLHF
TGTGCCAGCAGTTTATGGGGACAGGGGAGTCCCTATAATTCACCCCTCCACTTT
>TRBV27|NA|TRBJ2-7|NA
CASSPRGIYEQYF
TGTGCCAGCAGCCCTCGGGGTATCTACGAGCAGTACTTC
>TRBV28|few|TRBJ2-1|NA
CASSRRAGYNEQFF
TGTGCCAGCAGTCGGAGGGCCGGTTACAATGAGCAGTTCTTC
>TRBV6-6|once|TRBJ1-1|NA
CASRSLPRVPEAFF
TGTGCCAGCAGGTCCCTACCGAGGGTCCCTGAAGCTTTCTTT
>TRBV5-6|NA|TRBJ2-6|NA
CASSFRGSGANVLTF
TGTGCCAGCAGCTTCCGGGGGTCTGGGGCCAACGTCCTGACTTTC
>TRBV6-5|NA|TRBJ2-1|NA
CASSHQMTRRGEQFF
TGTGCCAGCAGTCACCAAATGACACGGCGGGGTGAGCAGTTCTTC
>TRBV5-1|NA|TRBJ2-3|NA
CASSLGASDTQYF
TGCGCCAGCAGCTTGGGGGCGAGCGATACGCAGTATTTT